Each of the 13 T cell receptor beta chains below was sequenced from the same sample in a study of identifying expanded T cells in peripheral blood. Generated by immunoSEQ multiplex PCR, the TCRdb table keeps only in-frame clones and is missing some. This sample has under 90,000 clones, with around 89% found just once. The sample was blood. Receptors were obtained from a person between 18 and 75 years old in good health.

V is TRBV7-2 and J is TRBJ1-3; 7 bases fit TRBD1. V was pared by 0 bases and J by 0 bases, with 11 bases of the junction left unmatched. The CDR3 sequence is 19 residues long. Per the germline V gene, CDR1 is SGHTA and CDR2 is FQGNSA. The CDR3 sequence is CASSLASGGRGSSGNTIYF. As DNA, the CDR3 is TGTGCCAGCAGCTTAGCCTCGGGTGGCAGGGGGTCCTCTGGAAACACCATATATTTT.

This rearrangement joins TRBV2 to TRBJ2-5; D unresolved. CDR3 size: 12 residues. In germline, CDR1 is SNHLY, CDR2 FYNNEI. The germline V and J ends were trimmed by 3 bases and 2 bases, with 4 bases remaining between them. The CDR3 is CASSDRQETQYF. The CDR3 bases are TGTGCCAGCAGTGACAGGCAAGAGACCCAGTACTTC. Based on the CDR3 plus reference TRBV2 and TRBJ2-5, the full variable domain is EPEVTQTPSHQVTQMGQEVILRCVPISNHLYFYWYRQILGQKVEFLVSFYNNEISEKSEIFDDQFSVERPDGSNFTLKIRSTKLEDSAMYFCASSDRQETQYFGPGTRLLVL.

The chain is built from TRBV23-1 and TRBJ1-1, with D hard to call. TRBV23-1 carries the ORF label, with uncertain function. The V gene lost 3 bases and the J gene lost 4 bases, with 18 bases spanning the gap. CDR3 length: 16 amino acids. DNA for the CDR3: TGCGCCAGCAGTCATCCTTGGTCCGGTGTAGGCACTGAAGCTTTCTTT. Translation: CASSHPWSGVGTEAFF.

The V call is TRBV7-8, the J call TRBJ1-2; D gene uncertain. In germline, CDR1 is SGHVS, CDR2 FQNEAQ. V was clipped by 8 bases and J by 0 bases, with 10 bases between them. The CDR3 runs 13 residues. The CDR3 is CASATHTNYGYTF. The DNA for the CDR3 is TGTGCCAGCGCCACCCATACTAACTATGGCTACACCTTC.

CDR3 bases: TGTGCCAGTCGACAGGGCTACACCGGGGAGCTGTTTTTT. It codes for CASRQGYTGELFF. The chain has TRBV19 and TRBJ2-2; 7 bases match TRBD1. Unmatched junction bases numbered 3, after V lost 8 bases and J lost 3 bases. Germline assignment: CDR1 LNHDA and CDR2 SQIVND (reference sequence). The CDR3 extends over 13 amino acids.

V gene TRBV7-2 combines with J gene TRBJ2-4, with no clear D. V lost 5 bases to trimming and J lost 0 bases, with 8 bases between them. The V gene's germline CDR1 is SGHTA and CDR2 FQGNSA. The CDR3 loop spans 14 amino acids. This CDR3 reads CASSQDGAKNIQYF. CDR3 nucleotides: TGTGCCAGCAGCCAGGACGGAGCCAAAAACATTCAGTACTTC.

The table lists this clone with a count of one. The chain couples TRBV2 to TRBJ2-3; D gene ambiguous. Germline V gene data show CDR1 as SNHLY and CDR2 as FYNNEI. The CDR3 runs 13 residues. V was pared by 7 bases and J by 4 bases, with 12 bases between. CDR3 coding DNA: TGTGCCAGCACGGTCAGGTCCGCAGATACGCAGTATTTT. This encodes CASTVRSADTQYF. Supplemented by reference TRBV2 and TRBJ2-3, the full variable domain reads EPEVTQTPSHQVTQMGQEVILRCVPISNHLYFYWYRQILGQKVEFLVSFYNNEISEKSEIFDDQFSVERPDGSNFTLKIRSTKLEDSAMYFCASTVRSADTQYFGPGTRLTVL.

The CDR3 protein is CASSPEADTQYF. As DNA, the CDR3 is TGTGCCAGCAGCCCCGAGGCAGATACGCAGTATTTT. The V and J genes are TRBV7-9 and TRBJ2-3; no firm D call. CDR3 length equals 12 residues. Germline V gives CDR1 SEHNR, CDR2 FQNEAQ (reference sequence). With 5 bases removed from V and 4 bases from J, the gap between germline ends came to 7 bases.

This clone has only a few counts. The CDR3 sequence: CAISELVLYGYTF. In DNA, the CDR3 is TGTGCCATCAGTGAGCTAGTACTCTATGGCTACACCTTC. This rearrangement joins TRBV10-3 to TRBJ1-2, with no clear D. CDR1 and CDR2 (germline): ENHRY, SYGVKD. CDR3 size: 13 residues. The V end was cut by 2 bases, the J end by 4 bases, with 8 bases between.

The V gene is TRBV4-1, the J gene TRBJ2-3, with D perhaps matching TRBD1 (5 bases). V lost 0 bases and J lost 5, with 9 bases in between. This CDR3 contains 14 residues. Germline CDR1 MGHRA, CDR2 YSYEKL. CDR3 region: CASSQENRRDTQYF. The CDR3, as DNA: TGCGCCAGCAGCCAAGAGAACAGGAGAGATACGCAGTATTTT.

This chain uses TRBV6-5 with TRBJ2-3; TRBD2 might be the D (6 bases). CDR3 size: 15 residues. The germline V gene has CDR1 MNHEY and CDR2 SVGAGI. Trimming shortened V by 3 bases and J by 1 base, and 11 bases separated the two germline ends. The chain's CDR3 is CASSYSGVRTDTQYF. CDR3 nucleotides: TGTGCCAGCAGTTATTCGGGGGTCCGCACAGATACGCAGTATTTT.

The chain links TRBV11-2 to TRBJ2-3; D is ambiguous. CDR1 and CDR2 (germline): SGHAT, FQNNGV. This CDR3 contains 16 residues. V lost 0 bases and J lost 2, with 12 bases in between. The CDR3 sequence: CASSLELRAVTDTQYF. The CDR3 coding sequence is TGTGCCAGCAGCTTAGAGTTACGGGCGGTCACAGATACGCAGTATTTT.

The chain has TRBV2 and TRBJ2-2; TRBD2 is a possible D gene (6 bases). Germline CDR1 SNHLY, CDR2 FYNNEI. V was pared by 8 bases and J by 5 bases, with 18 bases between. CDR3 length equals 15 residues. This CDR3 is CASGGSGVGTGELFF. As DNA, the CDR3 is TGTGCCAGCGGAGGGAGTGGGGTTGGGACCGGGGAGCTGTTTTTT.